One and the same sample provided the 18 T cell receptor beta chains below, sequenced in a study of Ad26.COV2.S vaccination and SARS-CoV-2 variants. TCRdb's table, derived via immunoSEQ multiplex PCR, lists solely in-frame clones and lacks some. The table has about 450,000 clones, roughly 87% seen once. Treatment specified: roughly 18 received Ad26.COV2.S at low or high dose, single or two shots; about 5 received placebo; per-sample allocation not given. Sampling happened 63 days after the first vaccine or placebo injection. Specimen: peripheral blood, collected in a trial of Ad26.COV2.S vaccine versus placebo. The receptors come from a person between 18 and 59 years old who received the Ad26.COV2.S COVID-19 vaccine or a placebo.

This clone appeared a few times. In DNA form, the CDR3 reads TGTGCCAGCAGCCCCTCTAACAGCCAAGAGACCCAGTACTTC. Translation gives CASSPSNSQETQYF. V usage is TRBV3-1 (or the pseudogene TRBV3-2) and J usage is TRBJ2-5; no reliable D call. Germline V gene data show CDR1 as LGHDT and CDR2 as YNNKEL (reference sequence). The CDR3 extends over 14 amino acids. V lost 4 bases to trimming and J lost 1 base, with 10 bases between them.

This chain joins TRBV13 and TRBJ2-7; D may be TRBD1 or TRBD2 (5 bases each). The germline V gene has CDR1 PRHDT and CDR2 FYEKMQ (reference sequence). The V end lost 6 bases, the J end lost 2 bases, and 14 bases lay between the germline ends. The CDR3 sequence is 14 residues long. DNA of the CDR3: TGTGCCAGCAGTTCCGGGACCGCAGCCTACGAGCAGTACTTC. Residues: CASSSGTAAYEQYF. The variable domain in full, with the rest retrieved from reference TRBV13 and TRBJ2-7, is AAGVIQSPRHLIKEKRETATLKCYPIPRHDTVYWYQQGPGQDPQFLISFYEKMQSDKGSIPDRFSAQQFSDYHSELNMSSLELGDSALYFCASSSGTAAYEQYFGPGTRLTVT.

This clone was counted a single time. The chain links TRBV30 to TRBJ2-2; no clear D. This CDR3 region has 14 residues. CDR1 GTSNPN and CDR2 SVGIG come from the germline V gene (reference sequence). V was shortened by 0 bases and J by 7 bases, with 12 bases between the two germline ends. The DNA of the CDR3 is TGTGCCTGGAGTGTACGTTGGCTGGGCGGGGAGCTGTTTTTT. Amino acids: CAWSVRWLGGELFF.

V usage is TRBV24-1 and J usage is TRBJ2-3, with D possibly TRBD2 on 5 matching bases. This CDR3 comprises 12 residues. Germline V lookup: CDR1 KGHDR, CDR2 SFDVKD. V lost 4 bases and J lost 12, with 13 bases in between. In DNA form, the CDR3 reads TGTGCCACCAGTGAGTCTAGCCACTCCCAGTATTTT. This codes for CATSESSHSQYF.

This rearrangement joins TRBV5-1 to TRBJ2-1; D is possibly TRBD1 (6 bases). V was shortened by 0 bases and J by 4 bases, with 14 bases between the two germline ends. The germline CDR1 and CDR2 sequences are SGHRS and YFSETQ. The CDR3 is made up of 16 amino acids. The CDR3 coding sequence is TGCGCCAGCAGCTTGGTATCACAGGGAATATACAATGAGCAGTTCTTC. Amino acid sequence: CASSLVSQGIYNEQFF.

The chain links TRBV19 to TRBJ2-3, with D possibly being TRBD2 (6 bases). Germline loops: CDR1 LNHDA, CDR2 SQIVND (reference sequence). Between the trimmed V and J ends, which lost 5 bases and 7 bases, there was a span of 16 bases. There are 14 residues in the CDR3. The CDR3 sequence is CASSVPRLVHTQYF. The CDR3, as DNA: TGTGCCAGTAGTGTACCGAGACTAGTCCATACGCAGTATTTT.

The rearrangement joins TRBV7-2 to TRBJ2-1; 9 nucleotides align to TRBD2. V lost 1 base, J lost 4 bases, and 5 bases stayed unmatched. Germline-derived CDR1 and CDR2 are SGHTA and FQGNSA. This CDR3 has 16 residues. Here the CDR3 DNA reads TGTGCCAGCAGCTTAGTGCTAGCGGGGATATACAATGAGCAGTTCTTC. Residues: CASSLVLAGIYNEQFF.

The chain joins TRBV18 to TRBJ1-4; 7 nucleotides match TRBD1. J lost 5 bases, V lost 4 bases, and 4 bases had no gene match. CDR1 KGHSH and CDR2 LQKENI come from the germline V gene. This CDR3 spans 14 amino acids. The CDR3 bases are TGTGCCAGCTCACTGACAGGGACGAATGAAAAACTGTTTTTT. The encoded protein is CASSLTGTNEKLFF. The variable domain in full, with the rest retrieved from reference TRBV18 and TRBJ1-4, is NAGVMQNPRHLVRRRGQEARLRCSPMKGHSHVYWYRQLPEEGLKFMVYLQKENIIDESGMPKERFSAEFPKEGPSILRIQQVVRGDSAAYFCASSLTGTNEKLFFGSGTQLSVL.

The chain combines TRBV7-2 with TRBJ1-4; D gene uncertain. Trimming took off 5 bases at V and 8 bases at J, with 12 bases between the two ends. The germline gives CDR1 SGHTA, CDR2 FQGNSA. The CDR3 covers 13 residues. Written as DNA, the CDR3 is TGTGCCAGCAGCCTCAATCAGTGGGAAAAACTGTTTTTT. This gives the protein CASSLNQWEKLFF. The entire variable domain, with the rest obtained from reference TRBV7-2 and TRBJ1-4, is as follows: GAGVSQSPSNKVTEKGKDVELRCDPISGHTALYWYRQSLGQGLEFLIYFQGNSAPDKSGLPSDRFSAERTGGSVSTLTIQRTQQEDSAVYLCASSLNQWEKLFFGSGTQLSVL.

The chain links TRBV25-1 to TRBJ2-5; TRBD1 matches 8 bases. Germline V gene data show CDR1 as MGHDK and CDR2 as SYGVNS. The CDR3 is made up of 15 amino acids. V shed 0 bases, J shed 5 bases, and the junction held 5 bases outside the gene matches. The CDR3 DNA follows: TGTGCCAGCAGTGAATACCCAGGGGGCGAGGAGACCCAGTACTTC. The encoded protein is CASSEYPGGEETQYF.

This clone was seen only once. The rearrangement links TRBV28 to TRBJ2-7; a possible D gene is TRBD1 (5 bases). The CDR3 consists of 12 residues. Germline V gene data show CDR1 as MDHEN and CDR2 as SYDVKM. V lost 4 bases and J 7 bases, leaving 11 bases between the germline ends. CDR3 sequence reads: CASSSGKREQYV. CDR3 DNA: TGTGCCAGCAGTTCAGGGAAACGGGAGCAGTACGTC.

The chain employs TRBV3-1 (or the pseudogene TRBV3-2) and TRBJ1-4; D is perhaps TRBD1 (5 bases). Deletions cut 0 bases from V and 7 bases from J, with 15 bases between. CDR1 and CDR2 (germline): LGHDT, YNNKEL (reference sequence). This CDR3 region has 16 residues. CDR3 residues: CASSQDGAGFVEKLFF. CDR3 DNA: TGTGCCAGCAGCCAAGATGGGGCAGGGTTCGTTGAAAAACTGTTTTTT.

The rearrangement links TRBV13 to TRBJ2-1, with D tentatively TRBD2 (7 bases). CDR1 and CDR2 from the germline V gene are PRHDT and FYEKMQ (reference sequence). The CDR3 has 16 residues. Trimming removed 1 base at V and 10 bases at J, with 20 bases between. The CDR3 DNA reads TGTGCCAGCAGCTTAGTCGCGGGGGCACTCCAAGGCGAGCAGTTCTTC. Translation: CASSLVAGALQGEQFF. Full variable domain (remainder filled in from reference TRBV13 and TRBJ2-1): AAGVIQSPRHLIKEKRETATLKCYPIPRHDTVYWYQQGPGQDPQFLISFYEKMQSDKGSIPDRFSAQQFSDYHSELNMSSLELGDSALYFCASSLVAGALQGEQFFGPGTRLTVL.

A remark on this clone: The junction does not match germline at one end; this may be a read error. This chain connects TRBV7-9 to TRBJ2-1; D is undetermined. CDR3 length: 12 amino acids. Per germline, CDR1 SEHNR and CDR2 FQNEAQ (reference sequence). This chain's CDR3 is CVSSLAGQEQFF. The CDR3 bases are TGTGTCAGCAGCTTAGCTGGGCAGGAGCAGTTCTTC.

This sequence joins TRBV11-2 and TRBJ1-5; TRBD1 is a possible D gene (6 bases). Germline V gives CDR1 SGHAT, CDR2 FQNNGV. The CDR3 extends over 15 amino acids. V lost 5 bases, J lost 4 bases, and 15 bases lay in between. DNA for the CDR3: TGTGCCAGCAGCCGGGACACGTGGGGGAATCAGCCCCAGCATTTT. Protein product: CASSRDTWGNQPQHF.

There are a few counts of this clone. The chain carries TRBV29-1 and TRBJ1-1; D ambiguous. CDR1 is SQVTM and CDR2 is ANQGSEA in the germline V gene. This CDR3 spans 13 amino acids. The ends were cut back, 5 bases at V and 7 bases at J, with 17 bases in the middle. This CDR3 is CSVPDGEGSEAFF. DNA of the CDR3: TGCAGCGTTCCTGACGGGGAAGGGAGTGAAGCTTTCTTT.

The chain combines TRBV11-2 with TRBJ2-2, with 11 nucleotides matching TRBD2. CDR1 SGHAT and CDR2 FQNNGV come from the germline V gene. The CDR3 length is 19 residues. Trimming cost V 3 bases and J 5 bases; bases outside gene matches: 14. CDR3 bases: TGTGCCAGCAGCTTCGACTCCTGGACTAGCGGGTCGGGTACCGGGGAGCTGTTTTTT. It specifies CASSFDSWTSGSGTGELFF.

V and J are TRBV6-5 and TRBJ2-3, with D perhaps assigned TRBD1 or TRBD2 (5 bases each). V lost 10 bases to trimming and J lost 9 bases, with 11 bases between them. CDR1 is MNHEY and CDR2 is SVGAGI in the germline V gene. The CDR3 runs 10 residues. DNA for the CDR3: TGTGCCACCACGTGGGGGACGCAGTATTTT. Its translation is CATTWGTQYF.